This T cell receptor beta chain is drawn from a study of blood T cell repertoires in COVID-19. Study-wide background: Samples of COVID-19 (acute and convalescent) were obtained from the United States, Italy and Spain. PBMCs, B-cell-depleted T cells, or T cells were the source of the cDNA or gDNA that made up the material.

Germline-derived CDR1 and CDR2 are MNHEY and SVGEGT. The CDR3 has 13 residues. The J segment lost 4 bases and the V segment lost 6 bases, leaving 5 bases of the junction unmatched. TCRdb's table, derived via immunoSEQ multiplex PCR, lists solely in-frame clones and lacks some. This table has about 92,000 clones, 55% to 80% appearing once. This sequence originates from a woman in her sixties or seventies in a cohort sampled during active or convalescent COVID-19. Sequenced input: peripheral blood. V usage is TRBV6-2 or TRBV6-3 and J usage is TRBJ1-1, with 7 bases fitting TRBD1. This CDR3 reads CASSLGGSTEAFF. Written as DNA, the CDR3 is TGTGCCAGCAGCTTAGGGGGCAGCACTGAAGCTTTCTTT.